The 25 T cell receptor beta chains below come from one sample, sequenced in a study of cytomegalovirus exposure and HLA in healthy donors. PCR involved 60 Vbeta and 13 Jbeta primers. TCRdb's table, derived via immunoSEQ multiplex PCR, lists solely in-frame clones and lacks some. The sample records about 84,000 clones, 90% being singletons. The source material was PBMCs. Every receptor here comes from a man aged 18 to 30 in good health and CMV-seronegative.

In DNA, the CDR3 is TGCGCCAGCAGCTTGGACAGGGGGCGCGATACGCAGTATTTT. Residues: CASSLDRGRDTQYF. J is TRBJ2-3 and V is TRBV5-1; 9 nucleotides agree with TRBD1. The V gene's germline CDR1 is SGHRS and CDR2 YFSETQ. The trim removed 0 bases at V and 6 bases at J, leaving 2 bases unmatched. The CDR3 runs 14 residues.

The rearrangement joins TRBV9 to TRBJ2-3; no clear D. The CDR3 is made up of 14 amino acids. Germline assignment: CDR1 SGDLS and CDR2 YYNGEE. Trimming removed 3 bases from V and 7 bases from J, with 15 bases in between. The CDR3 reads CASSDIERSNTQYF. The CDR3 DNA sequence: TGTGCCAGCAGCGATATTGAGCGTTCGAATACGCAGTATTTT.

The chain is built from TRBV9 and TRBJ2-5, with 8 positions matching TRBD1. The germline V gene has CDR1 SGDLS and CDR2 YYNGEE. With 4 bases clipped from V and 4 bases from J, the junction kept 6 bases outside the gene matches. This CDR3 has 14 residues. The CDR3 coding sequence is TGTGCCAGCAGCACCGGACAGGGAAGAGAGACCCAGTACTTC. Its protein is CASSTGQGRETQYF.

The V and J genes are TRBV7-9 and TRBJ1-2, with D unresolved. From germline, CDR1 is SEHNR and CDR2 FQNEAQ (reference sequence). The ends were cut back, 3 bases at V and 2 bases at J, with 13 bases in the middle. This CDR3 spans 15 amino acids. The CDR3 reads CASSFSSGDNYGYTF. DNA for the CDR3: TGTGCCAGCAGCTTCTCCTCGGGAGACAACTATGGCTACACCTTC.

The V and J genes are TRBV6-6 and TRBJ1-1, with TRBD1 identical over 7 bases. The CDR3 has 12 amino acids. With 5 bases clipped from V and 4 bases from J, the junction kept 1 base outside the gene matches. CDR1 is MNHNY and CDR2 is SVGAGI in the germline V gene (reference sequence). DNA for the CDR3: TGTGCCAGCAGTGCAGGGGGCACTGAAGCTTTCTTT. Protein sequence: CASSAGGTEAFF.

V usage is TRBV7-9 and J usage is TRBJ2-5; 10 nucleotides line up with TRBD1. CDR1 SEHNR and CDR2 FQNEAQ come from the germline V gene (reference sequence). V trimming: 3 bases; J trimming: 11 bases; junction bases outside the gene matches: 9. There are 14 residues in the CDR3. The CDR3, as DNA: TGTGCCAGCAGCTTCGGGACAGGGGTCTCTAGGCAGTACTTC. Translating gives CASSFGTGVSRQYF.

The genes are TRBV28 and TRBJ2-7, with 9 positions matching TRBD2. The trim removed 3 bases at V and 3 bases at J, leaving 3 bases unmatched. Germline V lookup: CDR1 MDHEN, CDR2 SYDVKM. The CDR3 consists of 14 residues. DNA of the CDR3: TGTGCCAGCAGTTTGTTAGCGGGAGACTACGAGCAGTACTTC. Translating gives CASSLLAGDYEQYF. Variable domain in full (rest from reference TRBV28 and TRBJ2-7): DVKVTQSSRYLVKRTGEKVFLECVQDMDHENMFWYRQDPGLGLRLIYFSYDVKMKEKGDIPEGYSVSREKKERFSLILESASTNQTSMYLCASSLLAGDYEQYFGPGTRLTVT.

Of note for this clone: The junction does not match germline at one end; this may be a read error. CDR3 sequence reads: CASNLRGRGSGANVLTF. CDR3 coding DNA: TGTGCCAGCAATTTAAGGGGAAGAGGCTCTGGGGCCAACGTCCTGACTTTC. This chain joins TRBV28 and TRBJ2-6, with D possibly TRBD1 on 5 matching bases. The CDR3 sequence is 17 residues long. Looked up from germline, CDR1 is MDHEN and CDR2 is SYDVKM.

This chain uses TRBV6-5 with TRBJ2-7; tentatively, D is TRBD2 (6 bases). CDR3 length equals 14 residues. Germline loops: CDR1 MNHEY, CDR2 SVGAGI. V was clipped by 5 bases and J by 0 bases, with 11 bases between them. CDR3 sequence: CASSVSSGSYEQYF. CDR3 nucleotides: TGTGCCAGCAGTGTGAGTAGCGGCTCCTACGAGCAGTACTTC.

This rearrangement joins TRBV28 to TRBJ2-2; D is perhaps TRBD2 (5 bases). The V and J ends lost 0 bases and 5 bases respectively, with 7 bases between them. CDR3 length equals 14 residues. CDR1 is MDHEN, CDR2 SYDVKM, per germline. CDR3: CASSLWGGTGELFF. For the CDR3, the DNA is TGTGCCAGCAGTTTATGGGGCGGGACCGGGGAGCTGTTTTTT.

J is TRBJ2-3 and V is TRBV7-3, with 9 positions matching TRBD1. This CDR3 spans 13 amino acids. Germline assignment: CDR1 SGHTA and CDR2 FQGTGA. Trimming at V came to 5 bases and at J to 12 bases, leaving 9 bases not matched to a gene. The CDR3 DNA reads TGTGCCAGCAGCCCCCAGGACAGGGGCCGCCAGTATTTT. Encoded protein: CASSPQDRGRQYF. Complete variable domain (other parts from reference TRBV7-3 and TRBJ2-3): GAGVSQTPSNKVTEKGKYVELRCDPISGHTALYWYRQSLGQGPEFLIYFQGTGAADDSGLPNDRFFAVRPEGSVSTLKIQRTERGDSAVYLCASSPQDRGRQYFGPGTRLTVL.

This chain links TRBV11-3 with TRBJ2-7; TRBD1 might be the D (6 bases). The CDR3 runs 15 residues. Germline V gene data show CDR1 as SGHNT and CDR2 as YENEEA. Trimming cost V 1 base and J 2 bases, with 12 bases left between them. The CDR3 reads CASSLVARQAYEQYF. The CDR3 DNA follows: TGTGCCAGCAGCTTAGTAGCCCGACAGGCCTACGAGCAGTACTTC. Full variable domain (outside the CDR3, taken from reference TRBV11-3 and TRBJ2-7): EAGVVQSPRYKIIEKKQPVAFWCNPISGHNTLYWYLQNLGQGPELLIRYENEEAVDDSQLPKDRFSAERLKGVDSTLKIQPAELGDSAVYLCASSLVARQAYEQYFGPGTRLTVT.

The J gene is TRBJ2-5, the V gene TRBV11-2, with 11 bases identical to TRBD2. Germline CDR1 is SGHAT and CDR2 is FQNNGV. The CDR3 spans 15 residues. Losses at the gene ends were 7 bases for V and 6 bases for J; bases not matched to a gene: 10. CDR3 sequence (DNA): TGTGCCAGCACCCCCGGTAGCGGGGGGGGGAAGACCCAGTACTTC. Translation: CASTPGSGGGKTQYF.

The chain links TRBV10-3 to TRBJ1-1; unclear D gene. Trimming stripped 7 bases from V and 8 bases from J, with 11 bases between. Germline V gene data show CDR1 as ENHRY and CDR2 as SYGVKD. The CDR3 covers 11 residues. The CDR3 here is CAITVRGEAFF. The DNA of the CDR3 is TGTGCCATCACAGTACGAGGGGAAGCTTTCTTT.

V and J are TRBV4-2 and TRBJ1-4; D call uncertain. Germline CDR1 is LGHNA and CDR2 is YNFKEQ. The CDR3 runs to 14 residues. V was trimmed by 8 bases and J by 0 bases, leaving 10 bases between them. CDR3 DNA: TGTGCCAGCGCCAGGCAGGCAACTAATGAAAAACTGTTTTTT. This gives the protein CASARQATNEKLFF.

The chain couples TRBV18 to TRBJ2-7, with 9 bases matching TRBD2. Germline V gives CDR1 KGHSH, CDR2 LQKENI. J gave up 5 bases and V 5 bases, and 4 bases lay outside the gene matches. CDR3 length equals 13 residues. The CDR3 DNA reads as TGTGCCAGCTCAGGGGGACTAGCCGACGAGCAGTACTTC. Amino acid sequence: CASSGGLADEQYF.

The chain is built from TRBV6-6 and TRBJ1-4; no clear D. The CDR3 consists of 11 residues. The V gene lost 4 bases and the J gene lost 8 bases, with 5 bases spanning the gap. The germline CDR1 and CDR2 sequences are MNHNY and SVGAGI (reference sequence). This chain's CDR3 is CASSLAEKLFF. The CDR3 DNA reads as TGTGCCAGCAGTTTAGCCGAAAAACTGTTTTTT.

This sequence joins TRBV27 and TRBJ2-3, with D perhaps TRBD1 (5 bases). The V gene lost 3 bases and the J gene lost 4 bases, with 8 bases spanning the gap. CDR1 and CDR2 (germline): MNHEY, SMNVEV (reference sequence). This CDR3 has 13 residues. CDR3 nucleotide sequence: TGTGCCAGCAGTTTTAGGGGCTCAGATACGCAGTATTTT. The encoded protein is CASSFRGSDTQYF.

This clone was detected only a few times. The chain is built from TRBV28 and TRBJ1-2; D gene ambiguous. Trimming left V 5 bases short and J 5 bases short, with 15 bases between. The CDR3 consists of 14 residues. Germline V gives CDR1 MDHEN, CDR2 SYDVKM. The CDR3 loop is CASSEPEGGYGYTF. The CDR3 DNA reads TGTGCCAGCAGTGAACCAGAGGGTGGGTATGGCTACACCTTC.

The chain uses TRBV7-2 and TRBJ2-1, with 9 positions matching TRBD2. Trimming removed 2 bases from V and 4 bases from J; junction bases left unmatched: 3. Germline values: CDR1 SGHTA, CDR2 FQGNSA. The CDR3 contains 15 residues. CDR3 protein: CASSLSAGGYNEQFF. CDR3 DNA sequence: TGTGCCAGCAGCTTATCAGCGGGAGGTTACAATGAGCAGTTCTTC.

Regarding this clone: A read error may produce the germline difference seen at one junction end. The chain is built from TRBV5-1 and TRBJ1-1; 8 bases are a match to TRBD1. The germline V gene has CDR1 SGHRS and CDR2 YFSETQ. This CDR3 has 16 amino acids. This chain's CDR3 is CASGLGQGAGNTEAFF. The CDR3 DNA reads TGCGCCAGCGGCTTGGGCCAGGGGGCCGGGAACACTGAAGCTTTCTTT.

CDR3 in amino acids: CASSPSGGTNTEAFF. The CDR3, as DNA: TGTGCCAGCAGCCCCTCTGGGGGGACGAACACTGAAGCTTTCTTT. The rearrangement uses TRBV7-3 and TRBJ1-1; possible D gene TRBD1, 5 bases. V was shortened by 5 bases and J by 1 base, with 14 bases between the two germline ends. The length of the CDR3 is 15 residues. CDR1 and CDR2 (germline): SGHTA, FQGTGA.

This clone occurred a few times. V and J are TRBV5-1 and TRBJ2-2; 10 bases line up with TRBD2. Trimming took 2 bases from V and 5 from J; bases not matched to a gene: 9. Germline V gives CDR1 SGHRS, CDR2 YFSETQ. The CDR3 length is 17 residues. The CDR3 sequence: CASSFSELAGYTGELFF. DNA for the CDR3: TGCGCCAGCAGCTTCTCTGAACTAGCGGGATATACCGGGGAGCTGTTTTTT. The full variable domain, in which reference TRBV5-1 and TRBJ2-2 provide the parts outside the CDR3, is KAGVTQTPRYLIKTRGQQVTLSCSPISGHRSVSWYQQTPGQGLQFLFEYFSETQRNKGNFPGRFSGRQFSNSRSEMNVSTLELGDSALYLCASSFSELAGYTGELFFGEGSRLTVL.

This chain uses TRBV6-1 with TRBJ1-2; D not certain. The ends were cut back, 2 bases at V and 4 bases at J, with 5 bases in the middle. CDR1 and CDR2 from the germline V gene are MNHNS and SASEGT. CDR3 size: 12 residues. CDR3 bases: TGTGCCAGCAGTGAAAGAGTCTATGGCTACACCTTC. Protein: CASSERVYGYTF.

This clone has only a few counts. V and J are TRBV30 and TRBJ2-2, with D perhaps TRBD1 (6 bases). The CDR3 has 12 amino acids. Trimming took off 1 base at V and 6 bases at J, with 6 bases between the two ends. Germline V gene sequence: CDR1 GTSNPN, CDR2 SVGIG (reference sequence). This CDR3 reads CAWSGGPGELFF. CDR3 DNA: TGTGCCTGGAGTGGGGGGCCCGGGGAGCTGTTTTTT.